This T cell receptor (beta chain) was obtained from a study of T cells after yellow fever vaccination. CDR3 length equals 14 residues. The J segment lost 7 bases and the V segment lost 5 bases, leaving 3 bases of the junction unmatched. Study-wide results and limits: Abundant clonotypes from the bulk population could get into FACS-sorted repertoires as contaminants.

This clonotype was counted between two and nine times. Its specificity is unknown. 5'RACE template switching added a universal primer site and UMIs to TCR cDNA. TCRdb re-called the 5' RACE reads through MiXCR, storing one row per CDR3 protein. This table has 320,000 or so distinct CDR3 sequences, about 7.8% appearing once. Sequencing was performed on PBMCs, taken around 45 days after the first yellow fever vaccination. The rearrangement uses TRBV12-3 or TRBV12-4 and TRBJ1-6; 9 bases are shared with TRBD1. The sequence came from a man younger than 35 who received the YFV17D yellow fever vaccine. Here the CDR3 reads CASSRTGANSPLHF. DNA of the CDR3: TGTGCCAGCAGTCGGACAGGGGCGAATTCACCCCTCCACTTT.